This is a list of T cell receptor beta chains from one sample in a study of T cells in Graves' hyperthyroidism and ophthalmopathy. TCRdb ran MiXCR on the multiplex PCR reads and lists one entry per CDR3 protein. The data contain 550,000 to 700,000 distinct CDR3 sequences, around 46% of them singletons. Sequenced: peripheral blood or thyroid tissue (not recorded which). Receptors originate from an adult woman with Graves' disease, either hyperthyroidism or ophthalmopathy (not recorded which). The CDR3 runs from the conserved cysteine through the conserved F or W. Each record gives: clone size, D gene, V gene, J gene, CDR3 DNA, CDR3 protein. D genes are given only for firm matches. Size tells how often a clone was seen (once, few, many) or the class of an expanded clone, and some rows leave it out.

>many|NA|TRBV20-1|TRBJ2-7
TGCAGTGCTAGAGATCGGATGGTAGCAGTATCCTACGAGCAGTACTTC
CSARDRMVAVSYEQYF
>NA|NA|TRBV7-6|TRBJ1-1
TGTGCCAGCAGCGTTAGGGCAGGGTTAGTTGGTGCTTTCTTT
CASSVRAGLVGAFF
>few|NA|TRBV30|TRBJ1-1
TGTGCCTGGAGTGTTGTGGGTGTGAACACTGAAGCTTTCTTT
CAWSVVGVNTEAFF
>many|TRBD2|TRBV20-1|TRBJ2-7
TGCAGTGCTAGGGGACTAGCGGGACTCGAGCAGTACTTC
CSARGLAGLEQYF
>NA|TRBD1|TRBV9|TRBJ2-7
TGTGCCAGCAGCCCCGACAGGGTATACGGCGAGCAGTACTTC
CASSPDRVYGEQYF
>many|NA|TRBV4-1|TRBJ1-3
TGCGCCAGCAGCCAAGGCCACGGCGACACCATATATTTT
CASSQGHGDTIYF
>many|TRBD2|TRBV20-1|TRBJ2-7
TGCAGTGCTAGAAACCGACTAGCCAAAGCGGTCTACGAGCAGTACTTC
CSARNRLAKAVYEQYF
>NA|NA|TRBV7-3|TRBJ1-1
TGTGCCAGCAGCTTGATAGGGACGGCCGACACTGAAGCTTTCTTT
CASSLIGTADTEAFF
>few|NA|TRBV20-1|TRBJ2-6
TGCAGTGCTAGAGAGGTCGGGGCCAACGTCCTGACTTTC
CSAREVGANVLTF
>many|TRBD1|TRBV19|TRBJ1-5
TGTGCCAGTAGTGTAACAGGGGCAAATCAGCCCCAGCATTTT
CASSVTGANQPQHF
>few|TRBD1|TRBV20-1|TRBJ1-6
TGCAGTGCTAGAGATGGGGGACAGTCCAATAATTCACCCCTCCACTTT
CSARDGGQSNNSPLHF
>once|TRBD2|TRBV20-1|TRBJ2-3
TGCAGTGCTAGATTAGGGACTAGCGTCACAGATACGCAGTATTTT
CSARLGTSVTDTQYF
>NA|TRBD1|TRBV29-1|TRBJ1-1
TGCAGCTTGTTGGGACAGGGGATCTTCGAGAACACTGAAGCTTTCTTT
CSLLGQGIFENTEAFF
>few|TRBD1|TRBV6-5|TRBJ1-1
TGTGCCAGCAGTTACGGGACAGTAGGGACTGAAGCTTTCTTT
CASSYGTVGTEAFF
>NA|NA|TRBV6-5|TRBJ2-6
TGTGCCAGCAGTCCCCAGGGTGGGGCCAACGTCCTGACTTTC
CASSPQGGANVLTF
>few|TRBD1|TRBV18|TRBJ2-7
TGTGCCAGCTCACCTCTGACAGGGGGCTACGAGCAGTACTTC
CASSPLTGGYEQYF
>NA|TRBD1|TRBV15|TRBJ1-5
TGTGCCACCGACACAGGGGAGGGCAATCAGCCCCAGCATTTT
CATDTGEGNQPQHF
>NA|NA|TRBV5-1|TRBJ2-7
TGCGCCAGCATGGCCATCGGACTACCAGCCTACGAGCAGTACTTC
CASMAIGLPAYEQYF
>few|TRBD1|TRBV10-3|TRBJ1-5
TGTGCCATCAGTGAGCAGACAGGGTTCGGTCAGCCCCAGCATTTT
CAISEQTGFGQPQHF
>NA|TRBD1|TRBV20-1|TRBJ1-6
TGCAGTGCTAGAGATCCGGACAGGGGACAGTCACCCCTCCACTTT
CSARDPDRGQSPLHF
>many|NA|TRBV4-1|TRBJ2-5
TGCGCCAGCAGCCAAACCCCCTGGGGGACTGCAGAGACCCAGTACTTC
CASSQTPWGTAETQYF
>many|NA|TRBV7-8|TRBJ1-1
TGTGCCAGCAGCCCCGGCCCTGGGCCTGAAGCTTTCTTT
CASSPGPGPEAFF
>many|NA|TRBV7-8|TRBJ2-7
TGTGCCAGCAGCTTAGAGCAGACAGGACCCTACGAGCAGTACTTC
CASSLEQTGPYEQYF
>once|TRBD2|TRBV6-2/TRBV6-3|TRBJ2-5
TGTGCCACCCGACCTGGGACTAGCGGGGCTAAAGAGACCCAGTACTTC
CATRPGTSGAKETQYF
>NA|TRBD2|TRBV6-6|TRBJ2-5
TGTGCCAGCAGTTCCCGAATAGCGGGAGTTGTAGAGACCCAGTACTTC
CASSSRIAGVVETQYF
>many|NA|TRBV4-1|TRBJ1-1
TGCGCCAGCAGCCATCACTACAAGAACACTGAAGCTTTCTTT
CASSHHYKNTEAFF
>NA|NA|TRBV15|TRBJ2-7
TGTGCCACCAGCAGAGGAATGCCTAATTTGGGGTCCTACGAGCAGTACTTC
CATSRGMPNLGSYEQYF
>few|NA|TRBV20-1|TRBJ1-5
TGCAGTGCTAGTTCAGGGGTCGGCAATCAGCCCCAGCATTTT
CSASSGVGNQPQHF
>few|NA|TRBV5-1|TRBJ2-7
TGCGCCAGCAGCGGGGTGGCGAACACCGGGGAGCTGTACTTC
CASSGVANTGELYF
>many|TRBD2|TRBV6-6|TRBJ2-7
TGTGCCACCGGGGTCCATCCTAGCGGCTACGAGCAGTACTTC
CATGVHPSGYEQYF
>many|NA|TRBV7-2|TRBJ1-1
TGTGCCAGCAGCCCACGAAGGGGGGGTAATACTGAAGCTTTCTTT
CASSPRRGGNTEAFF
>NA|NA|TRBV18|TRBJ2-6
TGTGCCAGCTCACGGGCAGGGCGCTCTGGGGCCAACGTCCTGACTTTC
CASSRAGRSGANVLTF